Given below is one TCR beta chain in context. No antigen is known for it. The PCR was carried out with 60 Vbeta primers and 13 Jbeta primers. The data were produced by immunoSEQ multiplex PCR, yet TCRdb's version contains in-frame clones alone and is incomplete. The repertoire holds about 190,000 clones, with roughly 80% as singletons. This entry comes from a study of cytomegalovirus exposure and HLA in healthy donors. Study conclusions and caveats: Reportedly, diagnosis of cytomegalovirus status by the classifier showed high specificity and sensitivity.

Germline V gene lookup returns CDR1 MDHEN and CDR2 SYDVKM. V shed 6 bases and J shed 15 bases, with 15 bases lying between them. There are 12 residues in the CDR3. The receptor's source is a woman under 40 in good health and CMV-seropositive. Source material: PBMCs. This chain links TRBV28 with TRBJ1-6; D is uncertain. The CDR3 nucleotides are TGTGCCAGCAGCATATTTACTCGGGACCTCCACTTT. It specifies CASSIFTRDLHF. Full variable domain (missing parts from reference TRBV28 and TRBJ1-6): DVKVTQSSRYLVKRTGEKVFLECVQDMDHENMFWYRQDPGLGLRLIYFSYDVKMKEKGDIPEGYSVSREKKERFSLILESASTNQTSMYLCASSIFTRDLHFGNGTRLTVT.